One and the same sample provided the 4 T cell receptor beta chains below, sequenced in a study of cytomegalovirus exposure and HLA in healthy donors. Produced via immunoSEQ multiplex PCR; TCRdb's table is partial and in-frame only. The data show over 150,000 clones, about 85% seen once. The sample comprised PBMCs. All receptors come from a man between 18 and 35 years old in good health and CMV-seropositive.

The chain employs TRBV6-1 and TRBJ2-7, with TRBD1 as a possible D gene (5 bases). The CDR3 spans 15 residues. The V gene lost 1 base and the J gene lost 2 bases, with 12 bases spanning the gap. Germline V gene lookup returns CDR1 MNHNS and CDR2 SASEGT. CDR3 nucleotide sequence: TGTGCCAGCAGTGAAGGGAGACAGAATACCTACGAGCAGTACTTC. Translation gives CASSEGRQNTYEQYF.

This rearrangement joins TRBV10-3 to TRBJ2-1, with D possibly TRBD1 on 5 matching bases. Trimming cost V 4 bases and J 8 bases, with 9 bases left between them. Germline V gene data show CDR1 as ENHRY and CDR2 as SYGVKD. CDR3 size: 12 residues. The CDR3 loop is CAISGQGDEQFF. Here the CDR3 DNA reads TGTGCCATCAGTGGTCAGGGCGATGAGCAGTTCTTC.

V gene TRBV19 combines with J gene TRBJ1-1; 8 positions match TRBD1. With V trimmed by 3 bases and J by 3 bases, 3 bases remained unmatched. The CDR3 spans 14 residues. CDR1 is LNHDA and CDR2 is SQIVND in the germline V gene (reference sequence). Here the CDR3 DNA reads TGTGCCAGTAGTATCCAGGGGGCGGACACTGAAGCTTTCTTT. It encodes CASSIQGADTEAFF.

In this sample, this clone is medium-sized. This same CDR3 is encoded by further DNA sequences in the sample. Here the CDR3 reads CASSPGLAAYEQYF. The DNA of the CDR3 is TGTGCCAGCAGCCCGGGACTAGCCGCATACGAGCAGTACTTC. The rearrangement joins TRBV7-9 to TRBJ2-7; 9 bases are a match to TRBD2. J was trimmed by 4 bases and V by 5 bases; bases with no gene match: 6. CDR1 is SEHNR and CDR2 is FQNEAQ in the germline V gene (reference sequence). The CDR3 sequence is 14 residues long.